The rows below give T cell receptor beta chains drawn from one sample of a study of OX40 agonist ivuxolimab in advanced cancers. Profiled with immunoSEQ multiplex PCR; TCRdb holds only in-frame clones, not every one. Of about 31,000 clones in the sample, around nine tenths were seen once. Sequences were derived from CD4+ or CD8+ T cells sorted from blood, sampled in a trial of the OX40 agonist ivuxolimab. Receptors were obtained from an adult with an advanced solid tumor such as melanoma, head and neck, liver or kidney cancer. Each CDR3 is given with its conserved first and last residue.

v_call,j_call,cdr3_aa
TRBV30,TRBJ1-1,CAWMPFGGVNTEAFF
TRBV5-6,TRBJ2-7,CASSDGQGAFVSYEQYF
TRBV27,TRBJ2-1,CASSPGTSGYNEQFF
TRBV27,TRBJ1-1,CASSLTETVNTEAFF
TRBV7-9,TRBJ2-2,CAISITGERLNTGELFF
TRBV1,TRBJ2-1,CTSSQGVPSSYNEQFF
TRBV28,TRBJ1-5,CASRRGQGVWSNQPQHF
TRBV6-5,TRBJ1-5,CASSYSAGNQPQHF
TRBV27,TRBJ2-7,CASSSTAGRKRYEQYF
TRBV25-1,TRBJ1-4,CASSEYWLMKNCFF
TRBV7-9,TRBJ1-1,CASSPSNTEAFF
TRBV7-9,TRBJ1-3,CASVDRGFWLPYSGNTIYF
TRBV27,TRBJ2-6,CASGTGVDGANVLTF
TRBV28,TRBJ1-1,CASSFTVNTEAFF
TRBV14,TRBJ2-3,CASSQDLTSGLTDTQYF
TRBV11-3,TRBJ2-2,CASSWQTPGELFF
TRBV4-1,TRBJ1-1,CASSQAAGTGRTEAFF
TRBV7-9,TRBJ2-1,CATSGLAAYNEQFF
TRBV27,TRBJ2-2,CASSLRSSGGSGELFF
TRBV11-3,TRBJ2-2,CASSPRGGPGELFF
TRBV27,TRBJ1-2,CASSFTARFIYGYTF
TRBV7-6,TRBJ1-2,CASSLSDGPNYGYTF
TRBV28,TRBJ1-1,CASSPRRPRLMNTEAFF
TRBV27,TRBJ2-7,CASSLRPDSEQYF
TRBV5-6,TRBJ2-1,CASSPLGGGRNEQFF
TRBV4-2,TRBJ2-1,CASSQSGGTIRNEQFF
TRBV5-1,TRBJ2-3,CASSLAPGRIVSTDTQYF
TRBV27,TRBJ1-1,CASSEQGATIEAFF
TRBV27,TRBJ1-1,CASIGRDGVTEAFF
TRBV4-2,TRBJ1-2,CASSQERDPIGYTF
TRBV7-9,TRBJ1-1,CASSLDLGGTEAFF
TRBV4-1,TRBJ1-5,CASSQEGGGVQPQHF